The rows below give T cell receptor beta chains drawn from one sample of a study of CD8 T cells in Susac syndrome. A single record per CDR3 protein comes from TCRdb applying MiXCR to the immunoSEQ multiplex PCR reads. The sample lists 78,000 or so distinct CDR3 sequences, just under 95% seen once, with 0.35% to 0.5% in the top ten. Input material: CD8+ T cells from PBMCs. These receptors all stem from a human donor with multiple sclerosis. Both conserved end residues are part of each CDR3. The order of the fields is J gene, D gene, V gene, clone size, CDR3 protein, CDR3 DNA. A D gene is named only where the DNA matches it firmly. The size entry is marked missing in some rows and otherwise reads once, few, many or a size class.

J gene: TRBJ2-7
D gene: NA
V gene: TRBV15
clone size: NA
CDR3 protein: CATSPHLLGSSYEQYF
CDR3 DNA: TGTGCCACCAGTCCCCACCTTTTGGGCTCCTCCTACGAGCAGTACTTC

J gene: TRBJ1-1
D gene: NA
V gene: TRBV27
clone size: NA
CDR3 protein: CASSSFSQNTEAFF
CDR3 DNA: TGTGCCAGCAGTTCCTTCAGTCAGAACACTGAAGCTTTCTTT

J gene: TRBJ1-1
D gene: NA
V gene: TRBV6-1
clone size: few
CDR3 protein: CASSLRVNTEAFF
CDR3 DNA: TGTGCCAGCAGTCTCCGGGTGAACACTGAAGCTTTCTTT

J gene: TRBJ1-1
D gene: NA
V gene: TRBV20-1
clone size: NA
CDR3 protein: CSARVGRGSTEAFF
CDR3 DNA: TGCAGTGCTAGAGTGGGACGGGGATCCACTGAAGCTTTCTTT

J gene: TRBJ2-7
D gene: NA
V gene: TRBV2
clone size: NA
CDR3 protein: CASSETGPPSYEQYF
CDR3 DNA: TGTGCCAGCAGTGAAACAGGACCCCCTTCCTACGAGCAGTACTTC

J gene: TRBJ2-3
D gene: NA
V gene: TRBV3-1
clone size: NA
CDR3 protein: CASSQEGRPTDTQYF
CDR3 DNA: TGTGCCAGCAGCCAAGAAGGGCGGCCCACAGATACGCAGTATTTT

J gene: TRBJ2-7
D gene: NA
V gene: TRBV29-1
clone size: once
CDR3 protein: CSVDAADSYEQYF
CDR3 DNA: TGCAGCGTTGATGCGGCAGACTCCTACGAGCAGTACTTC

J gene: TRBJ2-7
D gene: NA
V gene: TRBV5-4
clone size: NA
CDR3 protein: CASSLVGADEQYF
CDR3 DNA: TGTGCCAGCAGCTTGGTAGGGGCTGACGAGCAGTACTTC

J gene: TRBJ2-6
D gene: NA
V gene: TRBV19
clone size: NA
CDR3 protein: CASNPRGGSGANVLTF
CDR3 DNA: TGTGCCAGTAACCCTCGGGGCGGCTCTGGGGCCAACGTCCTGACTTTC

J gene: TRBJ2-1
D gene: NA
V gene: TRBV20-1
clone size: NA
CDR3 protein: CSARESSWGSVNEQFF
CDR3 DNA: TGCAGTGCTAGAGAATCCTCTTGGGGCTCGGTCAATGAGCAGTTCTTC

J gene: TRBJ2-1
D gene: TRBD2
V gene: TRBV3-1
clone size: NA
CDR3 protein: CASSPRSGGTYNEQFF
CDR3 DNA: TGTGCCAGCAGTCCAAGGAGCGGGGGGACCTACAATGAGCAGTTCTTC

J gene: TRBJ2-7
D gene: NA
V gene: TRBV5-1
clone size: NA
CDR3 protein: CASSRDGALPYEQYF
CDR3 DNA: TGCGCCAGCAGCCGTGACGGGGCTCTCCCCTACGAGCAGTACTTC

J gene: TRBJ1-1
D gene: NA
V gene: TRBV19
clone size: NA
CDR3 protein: CASRIGVEMNTEAFF
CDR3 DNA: TGTGCCAGTAGAATAGGGGTGGAAATGAACACTGAAGCTTTCTTT

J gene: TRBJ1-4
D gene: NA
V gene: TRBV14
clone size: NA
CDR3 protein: CASRGSEEKLFF
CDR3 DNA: TGTGCCAGCAGGGGCAGCGAAGAAAAACTGTTTTTT

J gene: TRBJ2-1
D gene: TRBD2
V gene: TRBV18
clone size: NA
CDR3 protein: CASSPTSGRNNEQFF
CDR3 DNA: TGTGCCAGCTCACCTACTAGCGGGAGAAACAATGAGCAGTTCTTC

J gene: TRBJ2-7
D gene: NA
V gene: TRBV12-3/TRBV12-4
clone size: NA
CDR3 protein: CASSLRGTLSVYEQYF
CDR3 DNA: TGTGCCAGCAGTTTACGGGGTACTTTGAGTGTTTACGAGCAGTACTTC

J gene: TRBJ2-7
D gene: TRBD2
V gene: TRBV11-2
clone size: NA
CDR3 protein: CASSLGGGLASYEQYF
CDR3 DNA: TGTGCCAGCAGCTTAGGTGGAGGACTAGCGTCCTACGAGCAGTACTTC

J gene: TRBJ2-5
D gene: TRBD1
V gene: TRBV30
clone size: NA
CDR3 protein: CAWKFSQGQETQYF
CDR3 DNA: TGTGCCTGGAAGTTCTCACAGGGGCAAGAGACCCAGTACTTC

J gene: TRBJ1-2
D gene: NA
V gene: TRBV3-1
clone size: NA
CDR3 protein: CASSHAGEDGYTF
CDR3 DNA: TGTGCCAGCAGCCACGCGGGGGAGGATGGCTACACCTTC

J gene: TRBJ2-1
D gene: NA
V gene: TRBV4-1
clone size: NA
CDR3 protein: CASSSMEGSYNEQFF
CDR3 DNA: TGCGCCAGCAGCTCAATGGAAGGCTCCTACAATGAGCAGTTCTTC

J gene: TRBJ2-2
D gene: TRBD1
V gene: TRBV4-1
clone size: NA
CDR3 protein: CASRDRQGSTGELFF
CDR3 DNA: TGCGCCAGCCGGGATCGACAGGGGTCCACCGGGGAGCTGTTTTTT

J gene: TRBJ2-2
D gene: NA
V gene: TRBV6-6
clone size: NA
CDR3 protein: CASSPPSGSGELFF
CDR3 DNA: TGTGCCAGCAGTCCCCCGTCTGGGAGCGGGGAGCTGTTTTTT

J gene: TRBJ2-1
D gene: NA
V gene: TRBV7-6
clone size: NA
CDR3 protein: CASSLLDRPEQFF
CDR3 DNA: TGTGCCAGCAGCTTACTCGACCGCCCGGAGCAGTTCTTC

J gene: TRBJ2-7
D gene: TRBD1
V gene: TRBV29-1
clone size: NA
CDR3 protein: CSVQDRASYEQYF
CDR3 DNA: TGCAGCGTCCAGGACAGGGCCTCCTACGAGCAGTACTTC

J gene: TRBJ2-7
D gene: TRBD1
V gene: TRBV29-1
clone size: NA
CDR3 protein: CSAQGADSYEQYF
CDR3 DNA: TGCAGCGCCCAGGGGGCCGACTCCTACGAGCAGTACTTC

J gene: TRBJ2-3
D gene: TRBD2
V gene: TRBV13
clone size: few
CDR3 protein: CASSYGTSGPGAQYF
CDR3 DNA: TGTGCCAGCAGCTATGGGACTAGCGGGCCCGGGGCGCAGTATTTT

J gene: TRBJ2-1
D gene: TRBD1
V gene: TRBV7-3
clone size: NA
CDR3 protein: CASSSIGTALRNYLSGEQFF
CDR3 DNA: TGTGCCAGCAGCTCAATAGGGACAGCCCTGCGCAACTACCTCTCGGGTGAGCAGTTCTTC

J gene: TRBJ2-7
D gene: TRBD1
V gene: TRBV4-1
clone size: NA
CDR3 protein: CASSQSGTGSYEQYF
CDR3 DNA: TGCGCCAGCAGCCAATCCGGGACAGGGTCGTACGAGCAGTACTTC

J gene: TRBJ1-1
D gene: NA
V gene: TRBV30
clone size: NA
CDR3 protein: CAWNHGRGQNTEAFF
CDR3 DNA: TGTGCCTGGAACCACGGCCGGGGGCAGAACACTGAAGCTTTCTTT

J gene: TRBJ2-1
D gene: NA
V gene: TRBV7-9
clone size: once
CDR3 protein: CASSWGLLDNEQFF
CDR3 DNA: TGTGCCAGCAGTTGGGGACTTCTCGACAATGAGCAGTTCTTC

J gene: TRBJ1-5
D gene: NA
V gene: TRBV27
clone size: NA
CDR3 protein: CASRWGGASGQPQHF
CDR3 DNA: TGTGCCAGCAGATGGGGAGGGGCGTCGGGGCAGCCCCAGCATTTT